These 25 T cell receptor beta chains share one sample of origin, sequenced in a study of CD8+ T cells in alopecia areata. RNA extraction and reverse transcription yielded cDNA as sequencing template. The data were produced by immunoSEQ multiplex PCR, yet TCRdb's version contains in-frame clones alone and is incomplete. This sample has 100,000 to 150,000 clones, with approximately 60% found just once. Treatment reported: oral pan-JAK inhibitor, 5-10 mg twice daily. Sequencing used CD4+ T cells sorted from blood, obtained at week 4, from a patient treated with tofacitinib. The receptors originated from a human donor with alopecia areata.

Comment on this clone: A read error may produce the germline difference seen at one junction end. The chain links TRBV29-1 to TRBJ1-5; 9 nucleotides align to TRBD1. Germline CDR1 reads SQVTM; CDR2 reads ANQGSEA. This CDR3 has 15 residues. The CDR3 DNA reads as TGCAGCGTTCAAGAATCCGGGACAGGGAATCAGCCCCAGCATTTT. It yields the protein CSVQESGTGNQPQHF.

The gene calls are TRBV19 and TRBJ1-5; the match to TRBD1 covers 7 bases. J lost 9 bases, V lost 6 bases, and 14 bases had no gene match. This CDR3 has 15 residues. CDR1 and CDR2 from the germline V gene are LNHDA and SQIVND (reference sequence). The CDR3 loop is CASRDTGTVTRPQHF. CDR3 bases: TGTGCCAGTAGGGATACCGGGACAGTGACTCGGCCCCAGCATTTT.

The gene calls are TRBV15 and TRBJ2-1; 11 bases are shared with TRBD2. The J segment lost 3 bases and the V segment lost 4 bases, leaving 5 bases of the junction unmatched. This CDR3 has 16 amino acids. Germline CDR1 and CDR2: LNHNV and YYDKDF (reference sequence). The CDR3 DNA follows: TGTGCCACCAGCAACCCGACTAGCGGGAACTACAATGAGCAGTTCTTC. As protein: CATSNPTSGNYNEQFF.

This rearrangement joins TRBV27 to TRBJ2-5, with D possibly being TRBD2 (5 bases). Germline V gene data show CDR1 as MNHEY and CDR2 as SMNVEV (reference sequence). The CDR3 has 13 residues. V was trimmed by 4 bases and J by 3 bases, leaving 9 bases between them. Here the CDR3 DNA reads TGTGCCAGCAGTTGGCTAGCTGAAGAGACCCAGTACTTC. It specifies CASSWLAEETQYF.

The chain recombines TRBV29-1 with TRBJ1-5; the D gene is possibly TRBD1 (5 bases). CDR1 and CDR2 from the germline V gene are SQVTM and ANQGSEA. CDR3 length equals 14 residues. Trimming cost V 7 bases and J 0 bases, with 13 bases left between them. The CDR3 DNA reads TGCAGCGACGCCCGACAGAATAGCAATCAGCCCCAGCATTTT. Its protein product is CSDARQNSNQPQHF.

V and J are TRBV11-1 and TRBJ2-3, with 15 bases fitting TRBD2. Germline V gives CDR1 SGHAT, CDR2 FQDESV (reference sequence). The CDR3 contains 16 residues. Germline trimming cut 5 bases from V and 4 bases from J; bases unmatched to any gene: 4. The chain's CDR3 is CASSTRTSGGADTQYF. CDR3 nucleotides: TGTGCCAGCAGCACCCGGACTAGCGGGGGGGCAGATACGCAGTATTTT.

This clone is a singleton in its sample. The chain employs TRBV2 and TRBJ2-6, with D unresolved. Trimming took 4 bases from V and 4 from J, leaving 8 bases between them. The germline gives CDR1 SNHLY, CDR2 FYNNEI. The CDR3 spans 14 residues. The CDR3 loop is CASSVGSGANVLTF. The CDR3 region has the DNA TGTGCCAGCAGTGTGGGGTCCGGGGCCAACGTCCTGACTTTC. Looking up the rest from reference TRBV2 and TRBJ2-6 gives the full variable domain: EPEVTQTPSHQVTQMGQEVILRCVPISNHLYFYWYRQILGQKVEFLVSFYNNEISEKSEIFDDQFSVERPDGSNFTLKIRSTKLEDSAMYFCASSVGSGANVLTFGAGSRLTVL.

The chain carries TRBV2 and TRBJ2-3, with TRBD1 as a possible D gene (5 bases). This CDR3 contains 13 residues. Germline lookup yields CDR1 SNHLY and CDR2 FYNNEI. Deletions cut 6 bases from V and 3 bases from J, with 10 bases between. In DNA form, the CDR3 reads TGTGCCAGCAGGCCCAGGGTTACAGATACGCAGTATTTT. Its translation: CASRPRVTDTQYF.

This chain links TRBV9 with TRBJ1-2; a weak D match, TRBD1 (5 bases). The CDR3 contains 15 residues. V dropped 0 bases and J dropped 4 bases, with 13 bases sitting between them. CDR1 SGDLS and CDR2 YYNGEE come from the germline V gene. The chain's CDR3 is CASSVEATGTYGYTF. In DNA form, the CDR3 reads TGTGCCAGCAGCGTAGAAGCAACAGGAACCTATGGCTACACCTTC.

V gene TRBV5-1 combines with J gene TRBJ2-5; 13 nucleotides agree with TRBD2. V was pared by 2 bases and J by 4 bases, with 2 bases of the junction left unmatched. This CDR3 is 15 amino acids long. Germline CDR1 SGHRS, CDR2 YFSETQ. The CDR3 DNA sequence: TGCGCCAGCAGCTTCACTAGCGGGAGGGGAGAGACCCAGTACTTC. It specifies CASSFTSGRGETQYF.

V gene TRBV6-1 combines with J gene TRBJ1-1, with D perhaps matching TRBD1 (5 bases). The V end was cut by 6 bases, the J end by 4 bases, with 15 bases between. The CDR3 spans 14 residues. The germline V gene has CDR1 MNHNS and CDR2 SASEGT. This CDR3 is CASRAFRDGTEAFF. As DNA, the CDR3 is TGTGCCAGCAGAGCCTTCAGGGACGGCACTGAAGCTTTCTTT.

The V call is TRBV2, the J call TRBJ2-1, with D possibly called TRBD1 or TRBD2 (5 bases each). V was shortened by 6 bases and J by 0 bases, with 9 bases between the two germline ends. Germline V CDR1 and CDR2: SNHLY, FYNNEI. The CDR3 runs 14 residues. The CDR3 bases are TGTGCCAGCAGGGTTGGGGGCTCCTACAATGAGCAGTTCTTC. Its translation is CASRVGGSYNEQFF.

The chain employs TRBV10-3 and TRBJ2-3; TRBD1 matches 7 bases. With V trimmed by 6 bases and J by 0 bases, 3 bases remained unmatched. Germline CDR1 is ENHRY and CDR2 is SYGVKD. The length of the CDR3 is 14 residues. The CDR3 loop reads CAISPGQSTDTQYF. Written as DNA, the CDR3 is TGTGCCATCAGCCCGGGACAGAGCACAGATACGCAGTATTTT.

The chain carries TRBV18 and TRBJ1-1; D perhaps matches TRBD1 (6 bases). Germline CDR1 and CDR2: KGHSH and LQKENI. This CDR3 is built from 14 residues. V lost 6 bases to trimming and J lost 6 bases, with 17 bases between them. The CDR3 reads CASSPGASVPEAFF. CDR3 in DNA: TGTGCCAGCTCCCCGGGGGCCTCGGTCCCTGAAGCTTTCTTT.

V is TRBV6-5 and J is TRBJ2-5, with 10 bases identical to TRBD1. From germline, CDR1 is MNHEY and CDR2 SVGAGI. Germline trimming cut 2 bases from V and 3 bases from J; bases unmatched to any gene: 6. This CDR3 spans 16 amino acids. In DNA form, the CDR3 reads TGTGCCAGCAGTTACGGATGGACAGGGGGGAAAGAGACCCAGTACTTC. Protein: CASSYGWTGGKETQYF.

In this sample, this clone turned up a few times. The chain employs TRBV20-1 and TRBJ1-1; weak D call: TRBD1 (5 bases). Between the trimmed V and J ends, which lost 6 bases and 9 bases, there was a span of 14 bases. CDR3 length: 11 amino acids. Germline V gene lookup returns CDR1 DFQATT and CDR2 SNEGSKA (reference sequence). This CDR3 is CSADRQLQAFF. The DNA for the CDR3 is TGCAGTGCGGATAGACAGCTACAAGCTTTCTTT.

CDR3 nucleotide sequence: TGTGCCAGTAGTATCTCCGGGACAACCAACACTGAAGCTTTCTTT. Amino acids: CASSISGTTNTEAFF. This rearrangement joins TRBV19 to TRBJ1-1; perhaps TRBD1 as D (6 bases). The ends were cut back, 3 bases at V and 2 bases at J, with 13 bases in the middle. The CDR3 has 15 residues. Germline V CDR1 and CDR2: LNHDA, SQIVND (reference sequence).

The chain uses TRBV28 and TRBJ2-3, with 9 nucleotides matching TRBD1. From germline, CDR1 is MDHEN and CDR2 SYDVKM. The CDR3 consists of 14 residues. V gave up 3 bases and J gave up 6 bases; unmatched junction bases: 4. The CDR3 loop is CASSLTGGRDTQYF. CDR3 DNA sequence: TGTGCCAGCAGTTTGACAGGGGGAAGGGATACGCAGTATTTT.

The chain couples TRBV29-1 to TRBJ1-4; D gene ambiguous. Trimming shortened V by 6 bases and J by 4 bases, and 6 bases separated the two germline ends. Germline lookup yields CDR1 SQVTM and CDR2 ANQGSEA. The CDR3 loop spans 11 amino acids. The CDR3: CSVANNEKLFF. The CDR3 DNA reads as TGCAGCGTCGCTAATAATGAAAAACTGTTTTTT.

At least ten counts were recorded for this clone. V is TRBV5-1 and J is TRBJ1-1; 8 bases map to TRBD1. The germline gives CDR1 SGHRS, CDR2 YFSETQ. This CDR3 comprises 14 residues. The J segment lost 4 bases and the V segment lost 4 bases, leaving 6 bases of the junction unmatched. The CDR3 DNA reads TGCGCCAGCAGCATCGGGACAGGAGGCACTGAAGCTTTCTTT. Translation gives CASSIGTGGTEAFF.

The rearrangement links TRBV7-9 to TRBJ1-2; D may be TRBD1 (5 bases). V was clipped by 6 bases and J by 10 bases, with 12 bases between them. CDR1 SEHNR and CDR2 FQNEAQ come from the germline V gene (reference sequence). The CDR3 length is 11 residues. CDR3 coding DNA: TGTGCCAGCAGTCTCGGGACGGTCTACACCTTC. It translates to CASSLGTVYTF.

This chain connects TRBV4-2 to TRBJ1-2; possibly TRBD1 for D (6 bases). The CDR3 covers 16 residues. V was shortened by 0 bases and J by 8 bases, with 19 bases between the two germline ends. CDR1 LGHNA and CDR2 YNFKEQ come from the germline V gene. CDR3 coding DNA: TGTGCCAGCAGCCAAGACGGCCCAGGGGCCGGCTCCGGCTACACCTTC. Protein product: CASSQDGPGAGSGYTF.

The chain uses TRBV14 and TRBJ1-2, with D possibly matching TRBD1 (6 bases). The CDR3 runs 14 residues. Trimming removed 1 base from V and 6 bases from J, with 12 bases in between. Germline V CDR1 and CDR2: SGHDN, FVKESK. The CDR3 DNA is TGTGCCAGCAGCCAAGGCGGGACACTCCATGGCTACACCTTC. Translating it yields CASSQGGTLHGYTF. Full variable domain (outside the CDR3, taken from reference TRBV14 and TRBJ1-2): EAGVTQFPSHSVIEKGQTVTLRCDPISGHDNLYWYRRVMGKEIKFLLHFVKESKQDESGMPNNRFLAERTGGTYSTLKVQPAELEDSGVYFCASSQGGTLHGYTFGSGTRLTVV.

The chain couples TRBV7-9 to TRBJ2-7; perhaps D is TRBD1 or TRBD2 (5 bases each). This CDR3 has 14 amino acids. V was trimmed by 5 bases and J by 7 bases, leaving 18 bases between them. The V gene's germline CDR1 is SEHNR and CDR2 FQNEAQ (reference sequence). The CDR3 bases are TGTGCCAGCAGCCCCCGGGACCCCCACGGGGAGCAGTACTTC. It translates to CASSPRDPHGEQYF. Supplemented by reference TRBV7-9 and TRBJ2-7, the full variable domain reads DTGVSQNPRHKITKRGQNVTFRCDPISEHNRLYWYRQTLGQGPEFLTYFQNEAQLEKSRLLSDRFSAERPKGSFSTLEIQRTEQGDSAMYLCASSPRDPHGEQYFGPGTRLTVT.

The chain carries TRBV4-2 and TRBJ2-1; 7 bases are shared with TRBD2. This CDR3 region has 16 residues. The germline gives CDR1 LGHNA, CDR2 YNFKEQ. J was trimmed by 5 bases and V by 0 bases; bases with no gene match: 7. The CDR3 DNA follows: TGTGCCAGCAGCCAAGATCCCAGCGGGGTGAACAATGAGCAGTTCTTC. As protein: CASSQDPSGVNNEQFF.